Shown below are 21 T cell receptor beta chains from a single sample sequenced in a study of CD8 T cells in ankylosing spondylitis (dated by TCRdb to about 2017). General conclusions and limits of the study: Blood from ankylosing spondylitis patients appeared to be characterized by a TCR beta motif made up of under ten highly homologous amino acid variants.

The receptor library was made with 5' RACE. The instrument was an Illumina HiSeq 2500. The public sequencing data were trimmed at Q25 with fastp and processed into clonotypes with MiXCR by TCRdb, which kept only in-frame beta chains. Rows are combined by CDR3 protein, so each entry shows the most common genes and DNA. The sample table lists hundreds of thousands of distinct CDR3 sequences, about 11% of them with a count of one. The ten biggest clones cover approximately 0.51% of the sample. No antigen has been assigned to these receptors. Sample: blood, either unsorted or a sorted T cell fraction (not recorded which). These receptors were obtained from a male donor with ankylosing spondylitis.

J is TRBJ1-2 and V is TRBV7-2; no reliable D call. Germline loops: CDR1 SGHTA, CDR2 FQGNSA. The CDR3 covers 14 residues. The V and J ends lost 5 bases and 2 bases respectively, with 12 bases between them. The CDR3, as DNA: TGTGCCAGCAGCGCTTCACGCGGGAACTATGGCTACACCTTC. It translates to CASSASRGNYGYTF.

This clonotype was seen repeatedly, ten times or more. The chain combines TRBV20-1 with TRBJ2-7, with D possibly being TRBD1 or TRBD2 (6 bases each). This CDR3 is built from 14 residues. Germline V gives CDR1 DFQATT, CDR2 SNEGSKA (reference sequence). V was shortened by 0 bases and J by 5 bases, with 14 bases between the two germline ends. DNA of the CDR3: TGCAGTGCTAGAGATGAGAGGGGGGCCCACGAGCAGTACTTC. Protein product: CSARDERGAHEQYF.

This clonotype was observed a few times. This CDR3 reads CASSQDPFPSDRISSYNEQFF. CDR3 nucleotide sequence: TGCGCCAGCAGCCAAGACCCCTTTCCCTCTGACAGGATCTCCTCCTACAATGAGCAGTTCTTC. The genes are TRBV4-1 and TRBJ2-1, with a weak D call TRBD1 (6 bases). The CDR3 extends over 21 amino acids. Trimming removed 0 bases from V and 0 bases from J, with 24 bases in between. Germline CDR1 reads MGHRA; CDR2 reads YSYEKL.

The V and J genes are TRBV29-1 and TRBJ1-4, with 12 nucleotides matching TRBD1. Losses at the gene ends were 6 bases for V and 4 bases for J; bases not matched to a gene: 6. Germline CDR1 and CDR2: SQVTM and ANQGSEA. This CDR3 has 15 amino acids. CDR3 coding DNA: TGCAGCGTGGCCGGGACAGGGGGCCGTAATGAAAAACTGTTTTTT. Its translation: CSVAGTGGRNEKLFF.

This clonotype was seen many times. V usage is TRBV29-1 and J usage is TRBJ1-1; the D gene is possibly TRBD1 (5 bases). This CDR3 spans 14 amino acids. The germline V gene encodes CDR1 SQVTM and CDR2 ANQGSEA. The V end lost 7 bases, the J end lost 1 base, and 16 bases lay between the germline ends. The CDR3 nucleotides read TGCAGCGCCCGATACGACGGGGGGAACACTGAAGCTTTCTTT. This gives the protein CSARYDGGNTEAFF.

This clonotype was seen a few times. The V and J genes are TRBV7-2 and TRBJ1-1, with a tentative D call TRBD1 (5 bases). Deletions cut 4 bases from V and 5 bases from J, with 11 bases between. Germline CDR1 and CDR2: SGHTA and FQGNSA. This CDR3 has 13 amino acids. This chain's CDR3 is CASSSGTLTEAFF. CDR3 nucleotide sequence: TGTGCCAGCAGCTCCGGGACGCTTACTGAAGCTTTCTTT. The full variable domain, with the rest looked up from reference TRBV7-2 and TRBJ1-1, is GAGVSQSPSNKVTEKGKDVELRCDPISGHTALYWYRQSLGQGLEFLIYFQGNSAPDKSGLPSDRFSAERTGGSVSTLTIQRTQQEDSAVYLCASSSGTLTEAFFGQGTRLTVV.

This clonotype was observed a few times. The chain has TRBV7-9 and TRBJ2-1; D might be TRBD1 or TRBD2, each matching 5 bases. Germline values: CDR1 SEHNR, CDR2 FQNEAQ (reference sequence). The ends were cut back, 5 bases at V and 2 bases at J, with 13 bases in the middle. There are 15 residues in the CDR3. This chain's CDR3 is CASSLGVGPYNEQFF. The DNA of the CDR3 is TGTGCCAGCAGCCTGGGAGTGGGGCCCTACAATGAGCAGTTCTTC.

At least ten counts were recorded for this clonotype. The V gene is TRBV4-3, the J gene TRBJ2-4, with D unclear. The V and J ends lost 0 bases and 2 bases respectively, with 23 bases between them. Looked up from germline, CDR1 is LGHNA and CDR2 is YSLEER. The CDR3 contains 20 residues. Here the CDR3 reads CASSQDLALLGRITKNIQYF. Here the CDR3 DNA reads TGCGCCAGCAGCCAAGACCTCGCCCTCTTGGGAAGAATAACCAAAAACATTCAGTACTTC.

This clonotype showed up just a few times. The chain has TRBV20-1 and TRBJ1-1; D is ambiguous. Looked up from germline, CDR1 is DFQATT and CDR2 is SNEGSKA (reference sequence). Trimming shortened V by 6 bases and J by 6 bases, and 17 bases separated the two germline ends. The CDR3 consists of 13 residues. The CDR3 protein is CSAGPPRPSEAFF. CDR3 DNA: TGCAGTGCAGGACCCCCCCGGCCTTCTGAAGCTTTCTTT.

CDR3 nucleotides: TGTGCCAGCAGGGGGGGACAGGGGGTCCAAGTATCCGGGGAGCTGTTTTTT. Residues: CASRGGQGVQVSGELFF. This chain uses TRBV27 with TRBJ2-2; the match to TRBD1 covers 11 bases. V lost 6 bases, J lost 6 bases, and 12 bases stayed unmatched. CDR1 MNHEY and CDR2 SMNVEV come from the germline V gene (reference sequence). This CDR3 is built from 17 residues.

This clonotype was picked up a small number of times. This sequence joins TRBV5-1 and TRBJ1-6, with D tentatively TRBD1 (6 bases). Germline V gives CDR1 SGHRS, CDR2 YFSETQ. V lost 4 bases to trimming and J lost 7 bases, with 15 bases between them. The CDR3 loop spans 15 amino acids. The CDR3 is CASSLQGLGNSPLHF. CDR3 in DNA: TGCGCCAGCAGCCTGCAGGGGCTCGGGAATTCACCCCTCCACTTT.

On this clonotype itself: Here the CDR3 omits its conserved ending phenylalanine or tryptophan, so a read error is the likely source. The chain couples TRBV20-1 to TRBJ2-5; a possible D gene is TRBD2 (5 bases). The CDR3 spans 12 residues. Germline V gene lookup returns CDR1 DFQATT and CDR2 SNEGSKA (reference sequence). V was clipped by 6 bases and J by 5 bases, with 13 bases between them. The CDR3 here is CSAEGSRETQYL. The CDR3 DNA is TGCAGTGCGGAAGGGAGCCGGGAGACCCAGTACCTC.

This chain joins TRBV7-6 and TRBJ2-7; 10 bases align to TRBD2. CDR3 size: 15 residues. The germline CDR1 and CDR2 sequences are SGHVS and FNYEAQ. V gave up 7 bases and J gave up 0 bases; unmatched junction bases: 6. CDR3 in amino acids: CASTLSGGASYEQYF. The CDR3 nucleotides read TGTGCCAGCACTCTGAGCGGGGGGGCCTCCTACGAGCAGTACTTC.

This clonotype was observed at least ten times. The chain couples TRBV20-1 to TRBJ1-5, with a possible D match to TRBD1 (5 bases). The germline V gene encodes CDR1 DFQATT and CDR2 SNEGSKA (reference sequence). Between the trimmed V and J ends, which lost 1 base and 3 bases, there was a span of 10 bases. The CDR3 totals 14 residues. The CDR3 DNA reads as TGCAGTGCTAGAGCGGGGGGGATCAATCAGCCCCAGCATTTT. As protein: CSARAGGINQPQHF.

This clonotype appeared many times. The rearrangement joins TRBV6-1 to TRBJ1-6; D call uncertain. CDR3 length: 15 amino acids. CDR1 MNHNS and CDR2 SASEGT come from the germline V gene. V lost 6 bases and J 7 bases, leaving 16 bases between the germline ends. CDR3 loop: CASSPTDGGNSPLHF. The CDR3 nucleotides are TGTGCCAGCAGCCCTACCGACGGAGGGAATTCACCCCTCCACTTT.

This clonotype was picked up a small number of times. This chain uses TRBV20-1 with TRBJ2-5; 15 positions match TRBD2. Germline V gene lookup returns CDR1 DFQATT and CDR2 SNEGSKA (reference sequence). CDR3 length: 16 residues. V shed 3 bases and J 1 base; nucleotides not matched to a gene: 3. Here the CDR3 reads CSASGLAGGFQETQYF. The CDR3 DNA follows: TGCAGTGCTAGCGGACTAGCGGGAGGGTTCCAAGAGACCCAGTACTTC.

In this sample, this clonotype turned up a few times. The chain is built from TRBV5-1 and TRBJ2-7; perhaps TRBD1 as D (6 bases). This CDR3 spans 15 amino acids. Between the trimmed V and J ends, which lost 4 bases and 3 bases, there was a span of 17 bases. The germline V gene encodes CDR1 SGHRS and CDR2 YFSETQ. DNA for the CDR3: TGCGCCAGCAGCCCGACCGGGACACAGCTCTACGAGCAGTACTTC. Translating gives CASSPTGTQLYEQYF.

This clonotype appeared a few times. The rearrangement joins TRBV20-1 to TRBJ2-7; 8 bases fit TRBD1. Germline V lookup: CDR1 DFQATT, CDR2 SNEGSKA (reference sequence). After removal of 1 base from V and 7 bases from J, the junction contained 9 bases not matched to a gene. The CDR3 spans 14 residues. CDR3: CSARVTGAIREQYF. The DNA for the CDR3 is TGCAGTGCTAGAGTGACAGGGGCAATACGTGAGCAGTACTTC.

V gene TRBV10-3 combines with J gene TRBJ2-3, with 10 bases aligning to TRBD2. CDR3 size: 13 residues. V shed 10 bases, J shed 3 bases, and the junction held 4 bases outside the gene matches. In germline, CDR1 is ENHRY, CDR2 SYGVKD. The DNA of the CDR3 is TGTGCCACCAAACTAGCGGGGACAGATACGCAGTATTTT. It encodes CATKLAGTDTQYF.

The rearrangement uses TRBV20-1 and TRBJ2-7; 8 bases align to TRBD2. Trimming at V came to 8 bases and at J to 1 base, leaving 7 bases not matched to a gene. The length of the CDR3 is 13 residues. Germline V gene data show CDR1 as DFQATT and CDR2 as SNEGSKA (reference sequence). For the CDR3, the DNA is TGCAGTCCTGCCCAGCGGGGGTCCTACGAGCAGTACTTC. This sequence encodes CSPAQRGSYEQYF.

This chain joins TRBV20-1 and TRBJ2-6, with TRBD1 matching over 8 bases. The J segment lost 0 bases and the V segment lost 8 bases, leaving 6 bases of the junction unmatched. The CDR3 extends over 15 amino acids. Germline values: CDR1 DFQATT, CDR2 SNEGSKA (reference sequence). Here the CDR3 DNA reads TGCAGTTGCCGGGACAGGAGCTCTGGGGCCAACGTCCTGACTTTC. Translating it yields CSCRDRSSGANVLTF.